This T cell receptor beta chain was obtained from a study of cytomegalovirus exposure and HLA in healthy donors. In the study overall: Samples from HLA-typed donors yielded about 80 million unique TCRs in an early data release.

Findings and limits, study-wide: Specific recognition of CMV antigens was confirmed in vitro for a few chains (all CMV-associated). A later analysis linked about 17,000 TCR beta sequences to HLA alleles at 0.05 false discovery rate.

This clone was seen only a few times. Its antigen is unknown. Both 60 Vbeta primers and 13 Jbeta primers went into the PCR. Only in-frame clones appear in the TCRdb table, and some are missing; sequencing was by immunoSEQ multiplex PCR. The top ten clones hold more than 1.5% of a sample with about 110,000 clones, about 90% of them seen once. Sequencing input: PBMCs. The origin of this receptor is a middle-aged man in good health and CMV-seronegative.

CDR3 bases: TGTGCCAGCAGCCGGTATGGACAGGGGTATGGCTACACCTTC. It is translated as CASSRYGQGYGYTF. The J gene is TRBJ1-2, the V gene TRBV7-2, with 9 bases aligning to TRBD1. Germline assignment: CDR1 SGHTA and CDR2 FQGNSA. Germline trimming cut 5 bases from V and 5 bases from J; bases unmatched to any gene: 6. The CDR3 contains 14 residues. The complete variable domain, with remaining parts taken from reference TRBV7-2 and TRBJ1-2, reads GAGVSQSPSNKVTEKGKDVELRCDPISGHTALYWYRQSLGQGLEFLIYFQGNSAPDKSGLPSDRFSAERTGGSVSTLTIQRTQQEDSAVYLCASSRYGQGYGYTFGSGTRLTVV.